This T cell receptor (beta chain) stems from a study of neurological immune-mediated disorders. Overall study findings and caveats: Across subjects, no CDR3 amino acid sequence appeared in expanded clones of more than one subject, a finding that suggested private repertoires in all groups.

Documented time point: longitudinal time-point 3. Preparation of the unsorted libraries drew on 2 million PBMCs stored at -80 C. This clonotype occurred many times. What it binds is not known. Germline CDR1 and CDR2: SGHRS and YFSETQ. Deletions cut 0 bases from V and 2 bases from J, with 11 bases between. There are 16 residues in the CDR3. The output of every sequencing run, over 160 million TCR-beta sequences, came from 15-18 subjects. TCRdb processed the 5' RACE reads anew with MiXCR; each CDR3 protein has one entry. The profile shows around 100,000 distinct CDR3 sequences, 10% to 13% of them singletons.

Sequences were obtained from PBMCs. The gene calls are TRBV5-1 and TRBJ2-2; D is undetermined. The sequence came from a female donor with HTLV-1-associated myelopathy (HAM/TSP). The chain's CDR3 is CASSLGPWGNTGELFF. For the CDR3, the DNA is TGCGCCAGCAGCTTGGGTCCTTGGGGTAACACCGGGGAGCTGTTTTTT.